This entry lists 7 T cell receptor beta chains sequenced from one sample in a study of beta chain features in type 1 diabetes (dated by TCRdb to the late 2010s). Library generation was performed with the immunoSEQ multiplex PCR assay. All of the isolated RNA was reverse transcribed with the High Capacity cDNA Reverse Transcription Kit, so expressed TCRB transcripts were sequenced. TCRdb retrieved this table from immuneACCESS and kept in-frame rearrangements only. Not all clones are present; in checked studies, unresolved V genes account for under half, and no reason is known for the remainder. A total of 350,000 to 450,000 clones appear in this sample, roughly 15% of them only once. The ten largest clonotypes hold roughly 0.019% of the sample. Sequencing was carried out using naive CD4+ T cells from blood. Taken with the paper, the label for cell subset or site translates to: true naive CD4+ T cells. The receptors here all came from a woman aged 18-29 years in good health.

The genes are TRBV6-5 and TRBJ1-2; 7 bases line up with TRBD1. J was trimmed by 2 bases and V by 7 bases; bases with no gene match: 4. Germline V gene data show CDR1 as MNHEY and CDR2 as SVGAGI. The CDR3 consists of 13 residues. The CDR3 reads CASIDRANYGYTF. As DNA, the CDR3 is TGTGCCAGCATCGACAGGGCGAACTATGGCTACACCTTC.

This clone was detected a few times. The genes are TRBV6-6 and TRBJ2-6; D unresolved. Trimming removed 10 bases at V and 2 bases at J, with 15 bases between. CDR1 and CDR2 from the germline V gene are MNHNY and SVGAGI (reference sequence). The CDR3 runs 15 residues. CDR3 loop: CAILEPPTGANVLTF. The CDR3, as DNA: TGTGCCATCCTGGAGCCTCCTACTGGGGCCAACGTCCTGACTTTC.

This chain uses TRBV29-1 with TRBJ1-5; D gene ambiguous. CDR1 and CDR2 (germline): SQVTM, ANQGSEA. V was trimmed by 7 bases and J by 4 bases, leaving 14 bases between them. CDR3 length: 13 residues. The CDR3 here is CSARLSSNQPQHF. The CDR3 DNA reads TGCAGCGCCCGACTTAGTAGTAATCAGCCCCAGCATTTT.

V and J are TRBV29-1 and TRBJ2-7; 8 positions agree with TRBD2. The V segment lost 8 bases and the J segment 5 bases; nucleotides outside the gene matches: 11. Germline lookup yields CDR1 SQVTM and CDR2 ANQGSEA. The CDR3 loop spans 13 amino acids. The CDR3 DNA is TGCAGCTTTGGGACTAGGTTAAACCACGAGCAGTACTTC. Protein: CSFGTRLNHEQYF.

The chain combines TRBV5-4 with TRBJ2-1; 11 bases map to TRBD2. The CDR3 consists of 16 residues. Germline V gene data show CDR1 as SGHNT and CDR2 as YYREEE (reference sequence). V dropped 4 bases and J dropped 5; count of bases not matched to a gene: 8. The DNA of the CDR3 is TGTGCCAGCAGCCCCCGGGTGACTAGCGGGAACAATGAGCAGTTCTTC. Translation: CASSPRVTSGNNEQFF.

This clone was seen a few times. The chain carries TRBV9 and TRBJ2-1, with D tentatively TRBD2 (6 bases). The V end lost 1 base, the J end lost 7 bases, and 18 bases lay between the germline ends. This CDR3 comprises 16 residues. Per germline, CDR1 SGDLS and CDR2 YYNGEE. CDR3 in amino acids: CASSVRGRTDGNEQFF. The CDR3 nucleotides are TGTGCCAGCAGCGTACGAGGGAGGACCGATGGGAATGAGCAGTTCTTC.

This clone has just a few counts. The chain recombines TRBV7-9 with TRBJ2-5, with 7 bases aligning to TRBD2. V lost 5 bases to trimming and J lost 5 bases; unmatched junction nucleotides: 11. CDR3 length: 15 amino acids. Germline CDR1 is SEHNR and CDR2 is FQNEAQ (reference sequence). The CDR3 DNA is TGTGCCAGCAGCCGCCCCAGGGAGGGGTGGGAGACCCAGTACTTC. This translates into CASSRPREGWETQYF.